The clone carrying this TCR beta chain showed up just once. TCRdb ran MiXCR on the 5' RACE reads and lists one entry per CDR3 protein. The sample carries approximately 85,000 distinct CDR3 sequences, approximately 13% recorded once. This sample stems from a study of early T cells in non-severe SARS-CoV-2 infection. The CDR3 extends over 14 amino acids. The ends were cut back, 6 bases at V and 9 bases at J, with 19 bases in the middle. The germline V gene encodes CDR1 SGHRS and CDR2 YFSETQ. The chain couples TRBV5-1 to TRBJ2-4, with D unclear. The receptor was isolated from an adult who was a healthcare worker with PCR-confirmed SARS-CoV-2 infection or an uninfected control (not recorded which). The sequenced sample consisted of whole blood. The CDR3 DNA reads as TGCGCCAGCACCCCTTATGAGTCTAGTACCATTCAGTACTTC. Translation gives CASTPYESSTIQYF. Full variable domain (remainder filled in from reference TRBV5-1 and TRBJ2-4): KAGVTQTPRYLIKTRGQQVTLSCSPISGHRSVSWYQQTPGQGLQFLFEYFSETQRNKGNFPGRFSGRQFSNSRSEMNVSTLELGDSALYLCASTPYESSTIQYFGAGTRLSVL.